These 29 T cell receptor beta chains were sequenced from one sample in a study of response to subunit inactivated influenza vaccine. One entry per CDR3 protein, called by TCRdb with MiXCR from the RT-PCR reads. The data show hundreds of thousands of distinct CDR3 sequences, less than 20% seen once. This sample comprised PBMCs from blood, obtained 5 days after vaccination. These receptors were taken from a man in his forties or fifties who received an inactivated influenza vaccine.

At least ten counts were recorded for this clonotype. The CDR3 DNA is TGCAGTGCTAGGTGGGGTCCTCGACCGGTGAACACTGAAGCTTTCTTT. It yields the protein CSARWGPRPVNTEAFF. The gene calls are TRBV20-1 and TRBJ1-1; D is unclear. The CDR3 is 16 residues long. V shed 3 bases and J shed 0 bases, with 17 bases lying between them. Germline V gives CDR1 DFQATT, CDR2 SNEGSKA (reference sequence).

This clonotype was seen a handful of times. V usage is TRBV30 and J usage is TRBJ1-5; D is unclear. The germline gives CDR1 GTSNPN, CDR2 SVGIG (reference sequence). This CDR3 is built from 15 residues. Between the trimmed V and J ends, which lost 1 base and 4 bases, there was a span of 14 bases. As DNA, the CDR3 is TGTGCCTGGAGTGCCCGGCACACCATAAATCAGCCCCAGCATTTT. Protein: CAWSARHTINQPQHF. The full variable domain, rest sourced from reference TRBV30 and TRBJ1-5, is SQTIHQWPATLVQPVGSPLSLECTVEGTSNPNLYWYRQAAGRGLQLLFYSVGIGQISSEVPQNLSASRPQDRQFILSSKKLLLSDSGFYLCAWSARHTINQPQHFGDGTRLSIL.

The rearrangement joins TRBV29-1 to TRBJ2-1; 10 nucleotides match TRBD2. V lost 4 bases to trimming and J lost 4 bases; unmatched junction nucleotides: 7. Germline assignment: CDR1 SQVTM and CDR2 ANQGSEA. The CDR3 has 15 amino acids. The CDR3 here is CSVVPTSGEYNEQFF. CDR3 nucleotides: TGCAGCGTTGTCCCAACTAGCGGGGAGTACAATGAGCAGTTCTTC.

J is TRBJ2-3 and V is TRBV9; TRBD2 aligns across 8 bases. CDR3 length: 17 amino acids. Germline assignment: CDR1 SGDLS and CDR2 YYNGEE. Trimming cost V 3 bases and J 0 bases; bases outside gene matches: 9. CDR3 amino acids: CASSASGGTTSTDTQYF. Written as DNA, the CDR3 is TGTGCCAGCAGCGCCTCGGGGGGGACTACTAGCACAGATACGCAGTATTTT.

With regard to this clonotype: A junction boundary mismatches the germline segment, possibly from a read error. The V and J genes are TRBV6-2 or TRBV6-3 and TRBJ2-7; TRBD2 might be the D (6 bases). Germline loops: CDR1 MNHEY, CDR2 SVGEGT. CDR3 length: 11 amino acids. The CDR3 DNA follows: TGTGCCAGTACCGCCGGGACTCAGCAGCACTTC. Its protein product is CASTAGTQQHF.

This clonotype was found a few times. The chain uses TRBV4-2 and TRBJ2-1; 7 nucleotides line up with TRBD2. Germline CDR1 and CDR2: LGHNA and YNFKEQ. V was clipped by 4 bases and J by 7 bases; unmatched bases: 13. The CDR3 extends over 16 amino acids. CDR3 sequence: CASSRLLAGSKNEQFF. The CDR3 DNA reads TGTGCCAGCAGCCGCCTCTTAGCGGGCTCTAAAAATGAGCAGTTCTTC.

Only one count was recorded for this clonotype. This rearrangement joins TRBV20-1 to TRBJ2-5; 10 bases are a match to TRBD2. The CDR3 runs to 17 residues. V shed 2 bases and J 5 bases; nucleotides not matched to a gene: 14. CDR1 DFQATT and CDR2 SNEGSKA come from the germline V gene (reference sequence). Here the CDR3 reads CSARSGLARTHTETQYF. The DNA for the CDR3 is TGCAGTGCTAGATCGGGACTAGCGAGAACTCACACCGAGACCCAGTACTTC.

The chain joins TRBV4-3 to TRBJ1-2; D is undetermined. CDR3 length: 17 amino acids. The germline V gene has CDR1 LGHNA and CDR2 YSLEER. V lost 0 bases to trimming and J lost 3 bases, with 17 bases between them. The CDR3 bases are TGCGCCAGCAGCCAAGAAGGGCTGGACCCCCTGGACTATGGCTACACCTTC. Protein product: CASSQEGLDPLDYGYTF.

This clonotype was counted only a few times. V is TRBV27 and J is TRBJ2-7, with unresolved D. Trimming stripped 10 bases from V and 0 bases from J, with 25 bases between. The CDR3 runs 17 residues. Germline loops: CDR1 MNHEY, CDR2 SMNVEV (reference sequence). The CDR3 nucleotides are TGTGCCAACAAGGGTTCTGTGGGTAGCCCGCTCTCCTACGAGCAGTACTTC. Protein: CANKGSVGSPLSYEQYF.

This clonotype turned up a few times. The chain combines TRBV4-3 with TRBJ2-2; 10 bases align to TRBD1. This CDR3 spans 17 amino acids. With V trimmed by 1 base and J by 5 bases, 7 bases remained unmatched. Per the germline V gene, CDR1 is LGHNA and CDR2 is YSLEER. The CDR3 DNA follows: TGCGCCAGCAGCCAAGCTTCCGGGACAGGGGTTACCGGGGAGCTGTTTTTT. Translation gives CASSQASGTGVTGELFF.

In this sample, this clonotype turned up a few times. V is TRBV6-1 and J is TRBJ2-1; D not certain. V was shortened by 5 bases and J by 0 bases, with 17 bases between the two germline ends. Germline V gene data show CDR1 as MNHNS and CDR2 as SASEGT. CDR3 size: 17 residues. CDR3 loop: CASSKYGALSSYNEQFF. CDR3 nucleotides: TGTGCCAGCAGTAAATACGGAGCGTTGAGCTCCTACAATGAGCAGTTCTTC.

This clonotype was recorded at least ten times. The V gene is TRBV7-9, the J gene TRBJ1-1; D is possibly TRBD1 (5 bases). Per the germline V gene, CDR1 is SEHNR and CDR2 is FQNEAQ (reference sequence). The CDR3 length is 14 residues. Trimming stripped 1 base from V and 2 bases from J, with 8 bases between. This CDR3 is CASSLGGDNTEAFF. The CDR3, as DNA: TGTGCCAGCAGCTTAGGGGGCGACAACACTGAAGCTTTCTTT.

This clonotype was seen ten or more times. The chain is built from TRBV29-1 and TRBJ2-1; 8 bases are a match to TRBD2. Germline V CDR1 and CDR2: SQVTM, ANQGSEA. The ends lost 8 bases at V and 0 bases at J; junction bases unmatched: 9. The CDR3 length is 15 residues. The CDR3 is CSTLAGTSSYNEQFF. The CDR3 nucleotides read TGCAGCACTTTAGCGGGGACGAGCTCCTACAATGAGCAGTTCTTC.

This clonotype was observed many times. V and J are TRBV5-6 and TRBJ2-5; D unresolved. CDR1 is SGHDT, CDR2 YYEEEE, per germline. The CDR3 loop spans 14 amino acids. Trimming took 6 bases from V and 5 from J, leaving 17 bases between them. The CDR3 region has the DNA TGTGCCAGCAACCCCTTCCGGAAGGTGGAGACCCAGTACTTC. As protein: CASNPFRKVETQYF.

The chain has TRBV2 and TRBJ1-3; D gene uncertain. V lost 4 bases, J lost 4 bases, and 11 bases lay in between. In germline, CDR1 is SNHLY, CDR2 FYNNEI. The CDR3 totals 14 residues. CDR3 in DNA: TGTGCCAGCAGTGGTGAGGGTTTAGGAAACACCATATATTTT. It codes for CASSGEGLGNTIYF.

The CDR3 reads CASSKGPEQGAYEQYF. The DNA for the CDR3 is TGTGCCAGCAGCAAAGGTCCGGAACAGGGGGCCTACGAGCAGTACTTC. The chain links TRBV7-9 to TRBJ2-7; 8 nucleotides agree with TRBD1. In germline, CDR1 is SEHNR, CDR2 FQNEAQ (reference sequence). CDR3 size: 16 residues. V lost 5 bases to trimming and J lost 2 bases; unmatched junction nucleotides: 11.

This clonotype was counted many times. This chain connects TRBV12-3 or TRBV12-4 to TRBJ2-5, with 10 nucleotides matching TRBD2. This CDR3 has 16 residues. With 3 bases clipped from V and 4 bases from J, the junction kept 8 bases outside the gene matches. CDR3 sequence reads: CASSFSGRNNGETQYF. As DNA, the CDR3 is TGTGCCAGCAGTTTTAGCGGGAGGAATAATGGAGAGACCCAGTACTTC.

In DNA, the CDR3 is TGCAGTGCTAGAGAAGCCCAGCAGGGGGCTAACACCGGGGAGCTGTTTTTT. Translating gives CSAREAQQGANTGELFF. The chain carries TRBV20-1 and TRBJ2-2; 8 bases fit TRBD1. The CDR3 extends over 17 amino acids. In germline, CDR1 is DFQATT, CDR2 SNEGSKA (reference sequence). Trimming at V came to 0 bases and at J to 2 bases, leaving 8 bases not matched to a gene.

The DNA for the CDR3 is TGTGCCAGCATGGAACAGGGGCTCTCCTACGAGCAGTACTTC. This sequence encodes CASMEQGLSYEQYF. V usage is TRBV28 and J usage is TRBJ2-7, with 7 bases lining up with TRBD1. This CDR3 has 14 amino acids. The V and J ends lost 7 bases and 0 bases, in that order; junction bases with no gene match: 6. The germline V gene has CDR1 MDHEN and CDR2 SYDVKM.

This clonotype was recorded a few times. The chain carries TRBV12-3 or TRBV12-4 and TRBJ2-5; maybe TRBD1 (6 bases). V lost 1 base and J lost 5, with 14 bases in between. This CDR3 spans 15 amino acids. CDR3 bases: TGTGCCAGCAGTTTAGGGGAGAGAAGGGGGGAGACCCAGTACTTC. It encodes CASSLGERRGETQYF.

This clonotype was recorded a few times. This chain connects TRBV6-2 or TRBV6-3 to TRBJ1-5; 8 bases align to TRBD1. The CDR3 totals 17 residues. Germline CDR1 is MNHEY and CDR2 is SVGEGT. The J segment lost 0 bases and the V segment lost 5 bases, leaving 9 bases of the junction unmatched. The CDR3 spells CASSRTQGEYSNQPQHF. DNA for the CDR3: TGTGCCAGCAGTCGCACACAGGGGGAGTATAGCAATCAGCCCCAGCATTTT.

Concerning this clonotype itself: This is likely a read error, given that the CDR3 carries no conserved phenylalanine or tryptophan at its end. This rearrangement joins TRBV27 to TRBJ1-2; 7 bases line up with TRBD1. With V trimmed by 6 bases and J by 4 bases, 8 bases remained unmatched. CDR3 size: 14 residues. The germline gives CDR1 MNHEY, CDR2 SMNVEV (reference sequence). CDR3 nucleotides: TGTGCCAGCAGGTCCCAGGGGGTCGGCTATGGCTACACCTTA. It encodes CASRSQGVGYGYTL.

The V and J genes are TRBV6-2 or TRBV6-3 and TRBJ2-1; TRBD2 agrees at 8 bases. The length of the CDR3 is 15 residues. V trimming: 2 bases; J trimming: 5 bases; junction bases outside the gene matches: 5. Germline CDR1 reads MNHEY; CDR2 reads SVGEGT. The CDR3 region has the DNA TGTGCCAGCAGTTACACGGGAGGGAACCACAATGAGCAGTTCTTC. It encodes CASSYTGGNHNEQFF.

This chain joins TRBV7-9 and TRBJ2-2; 8 bases are shared with TRBD1. CDR3 size: 15 residues. The germline gives CDR1 SEHNR, CDR2 FQNEAQ (reference sequence). J was trimmed by 4 bases and V by 3 bases; bases with no gene match: 4. The CDR3 DNA reads as TGTGCCAGCAGCTTTCAGGGGGCGGTCACCGGGGAGCTGTTTTTT. It translates to CASSFQGAVTGELFF.

As for this clonotype: The junction and the germline gene differ at one end; a read error may be behind it. The V call is TRBV18, the J call TRBJ2-2; possibly TRBD1 for D (6 bases). The CDR3 is made up of 15 amino acids. Germline V CDR1 and CDR2: KGHSH, LQKENI. The CDR3 sequence: CASSPAGVNTGKLFF. The CDR3 DNA is TGTGCCAGCTCACCAGCAGGGGTGAACACCGGGAAGCTGTTTTTT.

V is TRBV7-3 and J is TRBJ2-3, with D tentatively TRBD2 (6 bases). There are 15 residues in the CDR3. Looked up from germline, CDR1 is SGHTA and CDR2 is FQGTGA. V was cut by 5 bases and J by 9 bases, with 21 bases left in between. CDR3 loop: CASSIAGTVAETQYF. The CDR3 DNA reads as TGTGCCAGCAGCATAGCCGGGACGGTAGCGGAGACGCAGTATTTT.

This chain connects TRBV20-1 to TRBJ2-1; 11 bases are a match to TRBD2. Per germline, CDR1 DFQATT and CDR2 SNEGSKA (reference sequence). Trimming took 6 bases from V and 0 from J; bases not matched to a gene: 10. The CDR3 has 17 amino acids. The CDR3 bases are TGCAGTGCCACCGATCTAGCGGGGGGCAGCTCCTACAATGAGCAGTTCTTC. It is translated as CSATDLAGGSSYNEQFF.

The V call is TRBV28, the J call TRBJ1-2, with D uncertain. The V and J ends lost 6 bases and 3 bases respectively, with 8 bases between them. This CDR3 has 12 amino acids. Germline V lookup: CDR1 MDHEN, CDR2 SYDVKM. The CDR3 DNA follows: TGTGCCAGCAGGTTGGGAGACTATGGCTACACCTTC. Translating gives CASRLGDYGYTF.

This clonotype was seen only a few times. This rearrangement joins TRBV12-3 or TRBV12-4 to TRBJ2-7; D is undetermined. The CDR3 spans 15 residues. V lost 1 base and J lost 3, with 13 bases in between. The CDR3 bases are TGTGCCAGCAGTTTAGACTTGGGCAGGTACTACGAGCAGTACTTC. Its translation: CASSLDLGRYYEQYF.